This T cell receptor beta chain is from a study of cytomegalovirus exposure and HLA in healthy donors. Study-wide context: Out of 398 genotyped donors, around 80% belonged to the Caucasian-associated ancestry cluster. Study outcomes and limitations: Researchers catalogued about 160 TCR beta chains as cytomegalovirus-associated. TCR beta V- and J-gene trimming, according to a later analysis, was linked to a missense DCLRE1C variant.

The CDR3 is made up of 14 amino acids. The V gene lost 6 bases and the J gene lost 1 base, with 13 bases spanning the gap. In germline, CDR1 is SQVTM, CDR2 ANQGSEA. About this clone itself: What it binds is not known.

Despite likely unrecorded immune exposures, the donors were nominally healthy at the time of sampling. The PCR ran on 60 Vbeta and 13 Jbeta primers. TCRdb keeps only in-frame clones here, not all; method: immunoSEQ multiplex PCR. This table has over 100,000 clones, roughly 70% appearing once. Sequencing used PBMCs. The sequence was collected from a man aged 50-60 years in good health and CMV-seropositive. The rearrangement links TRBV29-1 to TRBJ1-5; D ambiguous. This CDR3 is CSVPDEGSNQPQHF. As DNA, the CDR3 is TGCAGCGTGCCGGACGAGGGCAGCAATCAGCCCCAGCATTTT.